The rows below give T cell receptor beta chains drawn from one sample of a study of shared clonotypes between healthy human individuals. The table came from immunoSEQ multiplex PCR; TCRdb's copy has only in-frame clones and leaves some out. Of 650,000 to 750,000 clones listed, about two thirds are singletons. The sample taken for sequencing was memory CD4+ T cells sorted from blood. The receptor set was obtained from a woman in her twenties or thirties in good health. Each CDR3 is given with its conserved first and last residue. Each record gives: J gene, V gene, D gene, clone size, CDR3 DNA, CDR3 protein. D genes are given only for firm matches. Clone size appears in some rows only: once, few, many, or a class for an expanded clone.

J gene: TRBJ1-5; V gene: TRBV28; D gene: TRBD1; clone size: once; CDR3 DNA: TGTGCCAGCAGTGGAGGACAGGGAGATCAGCCCCAGCATTTT; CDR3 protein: CASSGGQGDQPQHF
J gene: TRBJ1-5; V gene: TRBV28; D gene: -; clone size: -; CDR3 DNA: TGTGCCAGCAGTTTCGGCAACAATCAGCCCCAGCATTTT; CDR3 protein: CASSFGNNQPQHF
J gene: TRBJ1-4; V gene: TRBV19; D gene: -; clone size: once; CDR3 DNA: TGTGCCAGTAGTACCCTACAGGGTAATCACGAAAAACTGTTTTTT; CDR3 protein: CASSTLQGNHEKLFF
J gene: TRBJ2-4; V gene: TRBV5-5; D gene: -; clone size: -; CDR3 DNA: TGTGCCAGCAGCTTGTTAAGTAACATTCAGTACTTC; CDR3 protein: CASSLLSNIQYF
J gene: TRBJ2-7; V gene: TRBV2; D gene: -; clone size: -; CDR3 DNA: TGTGCCAGCAGTGAAGGGGGGGCGGGAGCTCGGGAGCAGTACTTC; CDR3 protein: CASSEGGAGAREQYF
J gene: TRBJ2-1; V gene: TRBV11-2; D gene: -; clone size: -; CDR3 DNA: TGTGCCAGCAGCTTGGCGGCGTACAATGAGCAGTTCTTC; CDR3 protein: CASSLAAYNEQFF
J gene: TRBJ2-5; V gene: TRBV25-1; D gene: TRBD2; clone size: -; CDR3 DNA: TGTGCCAGCAGTGATACAGCGGGAGGTCAACGGAGCGAGACCCAGTACTTC; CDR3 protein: CASSDTAGGQRSETQYF
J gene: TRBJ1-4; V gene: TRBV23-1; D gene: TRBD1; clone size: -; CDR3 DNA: TGCGCCAGCACTCGGGACAGGGGGCGCGTATTCGAGGAAAAACTGTTTTTT; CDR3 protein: CASTRDRGRVFEEKLFF
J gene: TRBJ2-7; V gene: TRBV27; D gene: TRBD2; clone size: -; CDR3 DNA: TGTGCCAGCCATAAAAGTAGCGGGAGGAGAACCTACGAGCAGTACTTC; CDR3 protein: CASHKSSGRRTYEQYF
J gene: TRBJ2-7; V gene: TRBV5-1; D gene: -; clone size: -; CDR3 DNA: TGCGCCAGCAGCAATGACGGGACCGTGTACGAGCAGTACTTC; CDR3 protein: CASSNDGTVYEQYF
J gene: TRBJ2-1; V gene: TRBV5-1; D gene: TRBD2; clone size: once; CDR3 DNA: TGCGCCAGCAGCTTGGCCGGGCTAGCGGGAGTGGCTGAGCAGTTCTTC; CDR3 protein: CASSLAGLAGVAEQFF
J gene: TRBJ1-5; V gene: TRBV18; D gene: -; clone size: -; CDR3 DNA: TGTGCCAGCTCACCCCAAGGGGGTAGGAACAATCAGCCCCAGCATTTT; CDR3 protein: CASSPQGGRNNQPQHF
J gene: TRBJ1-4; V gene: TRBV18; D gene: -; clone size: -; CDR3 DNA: TGTGCCAGCTCACCAAGAGGAGGGAGGGGTGCAACTAATGAAAAACTGTTTTTT; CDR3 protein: CASSPRGGRGATNEKLFF
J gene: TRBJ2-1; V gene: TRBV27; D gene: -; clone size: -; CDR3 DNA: TGTGCCAGCAGTCCCCGACCGGGATATAACAATGAGCAGTTCTTC; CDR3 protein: CASSPRPGYNNEQFF
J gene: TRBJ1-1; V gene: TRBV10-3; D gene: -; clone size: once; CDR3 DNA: TGTGCCATCAGTCTAATCCAGAACACTGAAGCTTTCTTT; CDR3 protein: CAISLIQNTEAFF
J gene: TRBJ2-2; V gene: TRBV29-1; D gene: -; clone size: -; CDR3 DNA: TGCAGCGTTGCTATGGGGAGTTACACCGGGGAGCTGTTTTTT; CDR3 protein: CSVAMGSYTGELFF
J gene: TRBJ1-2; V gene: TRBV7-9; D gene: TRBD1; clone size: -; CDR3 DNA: TGTGCCAGCAGCTTGTCGGACAGGGACAACTATGGCTACACCTTC; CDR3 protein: CASSLSDRDNYGYTF
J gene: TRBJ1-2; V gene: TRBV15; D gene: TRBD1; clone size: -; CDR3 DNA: TGTGCCACCAGCAGAGAGGACAGGGGAGGAGGCTACACCTTC; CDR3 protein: CATSREDRGGGYTF
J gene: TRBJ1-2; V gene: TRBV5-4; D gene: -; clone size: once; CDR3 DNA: TGTGCCAGCAGCCAAGATCTAGACGCAGCGGGGTACTATGGCTACACCTTC; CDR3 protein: CASSQDLDAAGYYGYTF
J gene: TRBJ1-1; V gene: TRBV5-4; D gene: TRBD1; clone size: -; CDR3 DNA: TGTGCCAGCAGCTTGGAAGGCAGGGGGCGCGTCAACACTGAAGCTTTCTTT; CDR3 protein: CASSLEGRGRVNTEAFF
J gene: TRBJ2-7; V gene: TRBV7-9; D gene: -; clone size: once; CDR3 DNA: TGTGCCAGCAGCTTACTGGGGACCTACGAGCAGTACTTC; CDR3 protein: CASSLLGTYEQYF
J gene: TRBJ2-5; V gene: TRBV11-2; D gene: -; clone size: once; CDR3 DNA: TGTGCCAGCAGCTTAGAGGTGGCTAGACGAGAGACCCAGTACTTC; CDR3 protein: CASSLEVARRETQYF
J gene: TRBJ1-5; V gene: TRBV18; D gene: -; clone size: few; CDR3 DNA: TGTGCCAGCTCACCTAAGGGGACGGTGGGTCCCCAGCATTTT; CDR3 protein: CASSPKGTVGPQHF
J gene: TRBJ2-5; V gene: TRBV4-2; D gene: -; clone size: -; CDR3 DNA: TGTGCCAGCAGCCCCCGACAACAGGTGGTGGAGAAAGAGACCCAGTACTTC; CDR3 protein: CASSPRQQVVEKETQYF
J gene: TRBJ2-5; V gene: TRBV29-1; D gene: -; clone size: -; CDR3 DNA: TGCAGCGCTGCGGGTGGGGAGTTGGGGTCAGAGACCCAGTACTTC; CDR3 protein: CSAAGGELGSETQYF
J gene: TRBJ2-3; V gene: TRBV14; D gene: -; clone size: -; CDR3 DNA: TGTGCCAGCAGCCACAGGGGAACAGATACGCAGTATTTT; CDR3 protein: CASSHRGTDTQYF
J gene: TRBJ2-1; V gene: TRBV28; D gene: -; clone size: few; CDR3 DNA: TGTGCCAGCAGTCATCGGAGGAGCTCCTACAATGAGCAGTTCTTC; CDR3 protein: CASSHRRSSYNEQFF
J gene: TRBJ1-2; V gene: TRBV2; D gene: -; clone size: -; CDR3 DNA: TGTGCCAGCAGTAGGACAGAGACCTACTATGGCTACACCTTC; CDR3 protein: CASSRTETYYGYTF
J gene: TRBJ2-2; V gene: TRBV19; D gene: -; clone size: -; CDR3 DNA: TGTGCCAGTCAATTCCTGGACACCGGGGAGCTGTTTTTT; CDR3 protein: CASQFLDTGELFF
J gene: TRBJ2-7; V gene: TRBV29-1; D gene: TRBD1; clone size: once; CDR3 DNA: TGCAGCGGACAGGGAGAAACCTACGAGCAGTACTTC; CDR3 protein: CSGQGETYEQYF
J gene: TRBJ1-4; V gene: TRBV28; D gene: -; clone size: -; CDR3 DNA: TGTGCCAGCAGTTCGACAGGCCATGGGGGTGGTGAAAAACTGTTTTTT; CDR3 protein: CASSSTGHGGGEKLFF
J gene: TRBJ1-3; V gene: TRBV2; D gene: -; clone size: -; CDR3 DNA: TGTGCCACCCGACAGGCAACCTCTGGAAACACCATATATTTT; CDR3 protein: CATRQATSGNTIYF
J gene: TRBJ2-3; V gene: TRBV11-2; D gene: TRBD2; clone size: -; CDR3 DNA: TGTGCCAGCAGCCCACGACTAGCGAGGCTGGGGGATACGCAGTATTTT; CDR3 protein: CASSPRLARLGDTQYF
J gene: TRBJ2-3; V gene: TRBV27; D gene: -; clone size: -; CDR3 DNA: TGTGCCAGCAGCACTACCGTCAGGGGGAGGTTAGATACGCAGTATTTT; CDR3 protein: CASSTTVRGRLDTQYF
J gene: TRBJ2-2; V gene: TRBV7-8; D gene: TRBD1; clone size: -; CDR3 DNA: TGTGCCAGCAGCTTCCAGGGGGCGAATACCGGGGAGCTGTTTTTT; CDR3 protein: CASSFQGANTGELFF
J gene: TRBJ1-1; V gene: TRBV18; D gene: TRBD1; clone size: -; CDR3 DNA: TGTGCCAGCTCACCAGGACAGGGGATCGCTGAAGCTTTCTTT; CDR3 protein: CASSPGQGIAEAFF
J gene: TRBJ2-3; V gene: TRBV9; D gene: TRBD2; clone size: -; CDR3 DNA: TGTGCCAGCAGCGTAGGGCTAGCGGGTGCAGATACGCAGTATTTT; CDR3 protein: CASSVGLAGADTQYF
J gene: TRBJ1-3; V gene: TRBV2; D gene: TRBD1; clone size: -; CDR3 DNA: TGTGCCAGCAGTTCCAGGACAGGACTCTACCCTGGAAACACCATATATTTT; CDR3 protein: CASSSRTGLYPGNTIYF
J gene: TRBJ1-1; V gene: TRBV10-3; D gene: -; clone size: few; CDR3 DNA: TGTGCCATCGCCGCGAGGGACCTGAACACTGAAGCTTTCTTT; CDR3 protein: CAIAARDLNTEAFF
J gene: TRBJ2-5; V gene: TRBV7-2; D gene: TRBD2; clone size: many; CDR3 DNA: TGTGCCAGCAGCTCCGGGACTATGAGGGAGACCCAGTACTTC; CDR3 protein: CASSSGTMRETQYF
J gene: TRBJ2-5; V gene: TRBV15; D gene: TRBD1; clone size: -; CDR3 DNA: TGTGCCACCAGCAGCGGACAGGGACGAGAGACCCAGTACTTC; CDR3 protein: CATSSGQGRETQYF
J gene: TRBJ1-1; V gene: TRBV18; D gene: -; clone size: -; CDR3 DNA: TGTGCCAGCTCTTTAGGGAAGAACACTGAAGCTTTCTTT; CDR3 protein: CASSLGKNTEAFF
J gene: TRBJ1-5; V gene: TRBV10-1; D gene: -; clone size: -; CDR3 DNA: TGCGCCAGTGCCCCGGCCGGCAATCAGCCCCAGCATTTT; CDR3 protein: CASAPAGNQPQHF
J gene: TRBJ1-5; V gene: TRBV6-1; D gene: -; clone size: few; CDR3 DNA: TGTGCCAGCAGTGAACAGGGAAGCAATCAGCCCCAGCATTTT; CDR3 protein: CASSEQGSNQPQHF
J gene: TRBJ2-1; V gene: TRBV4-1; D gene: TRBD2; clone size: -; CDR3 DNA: TGCGCCAGCAGCCAAGCTCCCCCGGGGGGACCTGTTGTCTACAATGAGCAGTTCTTC; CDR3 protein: CASSQAPPGGPVVYNEQFF
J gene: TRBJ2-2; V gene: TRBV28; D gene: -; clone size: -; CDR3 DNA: TGTGCCGGACAGACCCTACCCGGGGAGCTGTTTTTT; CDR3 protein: CAGQTLPGELFF
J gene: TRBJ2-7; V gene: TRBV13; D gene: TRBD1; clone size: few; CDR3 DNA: TGTGCCAGCAGCGCCGCCGGGACAGGGACCTACGAGCAGTACTTC; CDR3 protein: CASSAAGTGTYEQYF
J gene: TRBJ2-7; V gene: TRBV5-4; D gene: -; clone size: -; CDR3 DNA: TGTGCCAGCAGCTCCGGACTTAACTCCTACGAGCAGTACTTC; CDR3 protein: CASSSGLNSYEQYF
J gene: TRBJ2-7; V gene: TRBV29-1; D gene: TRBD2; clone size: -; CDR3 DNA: TGCAGCGTTCGGACTAGCGGGAGGTACGAGCAGTACTTC; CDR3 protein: CSVRTSGRYEQYF
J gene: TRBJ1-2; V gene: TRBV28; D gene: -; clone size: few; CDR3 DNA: TGTGCCAGCAGTACCGGGCCGAACTATGGCTACACCTTC; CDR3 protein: CASSTGPNYGYTF
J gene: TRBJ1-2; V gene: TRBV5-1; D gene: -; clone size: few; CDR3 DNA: TGCGCCACCTCAGGGAATCCGACCGTAAACTATGGCTACACCTTC; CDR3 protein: CATSGNPTVNYGYTF
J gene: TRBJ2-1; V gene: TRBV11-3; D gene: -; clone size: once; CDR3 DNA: TGTGCCAGCAGCCCCCCCGGGAAAGATGAGCAGTTCTTC; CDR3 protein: CASSPPGKDEQFF
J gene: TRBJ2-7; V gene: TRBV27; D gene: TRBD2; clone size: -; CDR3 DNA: TGTGCCAGCAGTTCGCTTGAGAGGGGGGGGAGAGCGGGAGTTACCGAGCAGTACTTC; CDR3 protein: CASSSLERGGRAGVTEQYF
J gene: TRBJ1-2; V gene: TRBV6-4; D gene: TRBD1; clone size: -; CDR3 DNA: TGTGCCAGCAGTCGAGGCCAGGGGGCGCGGGGCTACACCTTC; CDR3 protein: CASSRGQGARGYTF
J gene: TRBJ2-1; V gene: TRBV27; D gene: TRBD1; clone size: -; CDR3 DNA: TGTGCCAGCTGGACAGGAGTTTACAATGAGCAGTTCTTC; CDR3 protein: CASWTGVYNEQFF
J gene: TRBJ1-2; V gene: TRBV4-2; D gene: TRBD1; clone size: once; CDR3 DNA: TGTGCCAGCAGCCAAGGGACGAGGGGGCGCGGGGTAAACTATGGCTACACCTTC; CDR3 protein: CASSQGTRGRGVNYGYTF
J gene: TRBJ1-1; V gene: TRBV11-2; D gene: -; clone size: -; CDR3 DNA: TGTGCCAGCAGCTTAGTGAACCTCCCGAACACTGAAGCTTTCTTT; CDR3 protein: CASSLVNLPNTEAFF
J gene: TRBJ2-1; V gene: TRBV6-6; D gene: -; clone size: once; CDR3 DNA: TGTGCCAGCAGAGATAGTAGACTCCAGGATGAGCAGTTCTTC; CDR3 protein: CASRDSRLQDEQFF
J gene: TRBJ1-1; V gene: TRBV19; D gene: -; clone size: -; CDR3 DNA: TGTGCCAGTAGTTCCCGGGGTCTGAACACTGAAGCTTTCTTT; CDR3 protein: CASSSRGLNTEAFF
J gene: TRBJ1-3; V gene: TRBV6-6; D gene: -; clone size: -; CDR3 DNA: TGTGCCAGCAGCCTGGGGACTATCGGAAACACCATATATTTT; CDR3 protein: CASSLGTIGNTIYF